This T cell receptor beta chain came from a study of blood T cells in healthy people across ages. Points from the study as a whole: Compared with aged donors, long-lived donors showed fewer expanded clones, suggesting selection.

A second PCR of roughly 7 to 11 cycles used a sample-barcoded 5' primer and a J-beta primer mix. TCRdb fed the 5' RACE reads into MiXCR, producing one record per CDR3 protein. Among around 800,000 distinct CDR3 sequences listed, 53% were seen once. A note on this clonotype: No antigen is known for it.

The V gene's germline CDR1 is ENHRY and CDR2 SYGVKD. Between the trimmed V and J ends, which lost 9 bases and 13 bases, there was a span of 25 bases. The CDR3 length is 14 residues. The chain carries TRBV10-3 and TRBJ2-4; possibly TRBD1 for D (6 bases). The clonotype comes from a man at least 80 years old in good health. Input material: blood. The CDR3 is CAIAGTSKVNEQYF. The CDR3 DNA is TGTGCCATAGCCGGGACATCAAAGGTCAATGAGCAGTACTTC.